This entry lists 21 T cell receptor beta chains sequenced from one sample in a study of cytomegalovirus exposure and HLA in healthy donors (dated by TCRdb to the late 2010s). Preparation of the library involved the immunoSEQ multiplex PCR assay. The multiplex PCR relied on a mix of 60 forward primers for TCR Vbeta segments and 13 reverse primers for TCR Jbeta segments. TCRdb provides this immuneACCESS table in a form limited to in-frame rearrangements. Some clones are lacking; in checked studies, under half of them reflect an unresolved V gene, and why the rest are absent is not known. The sample table lists 150,000 or so clones, approximately 75% of them with a count of one. 1.5% of the sample goes to the ten largest clones. The sample was PBMCs. All receptors derive from a girl aged 10 to 17 in good health and CMV-seronegative.

A single count supports this clone. The chain recombines TRBV4-2 with TRBJ2-7, with 7 nucleotides matching TRBD1. This CDR3 is 16 amino acids long. Trimming removed 0 bases from V and 0 bases from J; junction bases left unmatched: 5. The germline CDR1 and CDR2 sequences are LGHNA and YNFKEQ. The CDR3 DNA reads TGTGCCAGCAGCCAAGACGCAGACAGGGACTCCTACGAGCAGTACTTC. It translates to CASSQDADRDSYEQYF.

This sequence joins TRBV15 and TRBJ2-3, with 7 bases fitting TRBD1. Germline values: CDR1 LNHNV, CDR2 YYDKDF (reference sequence). The CDR3 has 19 residues. Losses at the gene ends were 1 base for V and 3 bases for J; bases not matched to a gene: 16. The CDR3: CATSRGPFDTGEVTDTQYF. The CDR3 DNA sequence: TGTGCCACCAGCAGAGGGCCTTTCGACACAGGGGAAGTAACAGATACGCAGTATTTT.

The chain's CDR3 is CSVRGAGASYEQYF. In nucleotides, the CDR3 is TGCAGCGTTAGGGGAGCGGGGGCCTCCTACGAGCAGTACTTC. The genes are TRBV29-1 and TRBJ2-5, with 8 bases that match TRBD2. The DNA matches TRBJ2-7 better at its end, which makes the J call doubtful. The germline V gene has CDR1 SQVTM and CDR2 ANQGSEA. This CDR3 has 14 amino acids.

J is TRBJ2-1 and V is TRBV10-3; 9 nucleotides line up with TRBD2. Germline V gene lookup returns CDR1 ENHRY and CDR2 SYGVKD. J lost 9 bases, V lost 6 bases, and 9 bases had no gene match. The CDR3 consists of 14 residues. The CDR3 is CAIRGRGGPSEQFF. CDR3 nucleotide sequence: TGTGCCATCAGGGGGCGGGGGGGCCCCAGTGAGCAGTTCTTC.

The chain combines TRBV29-1 with TRBJ2-1, with a weak D call TRBD1 (6 bases). Trimming took 3 bases from V and 8 from J, leaving 11 bases between them. Germline assignment: CDR1 SQVTM and CDR2 ANQGSEA. The CDR3 runs to 12 residues. The CDR3 protein is CSVEGATDEQFF. The CDR3 bases are TGCAGCGTTGAGGGGGCGACTGATGAGCAGTTCTTC.

The chain couples TRBV5-4 to TRBJ2-1; D possibly corresponds to TRBD1 (6 bases). CDR1 and CDR2 from the germline V gene are SGHNT and YYREEE (reference sequence). The germline V and J ends were trimmed by 0 bases and 3 bases, with 13 bases remaining between them. The CDR3 has 16 residues. In DNA form, the CDR3 reads TGTGCCAGCAGCTTGGCCGGACAGACTTTCTACAATGAGCAGTTCTTC. Translated: CASSLAGQTFYNEQFF.

The chain is built from TRBV6-1 and TRBJ1-4, with a tentative D call TRBD1 (5 bases). This CDR3 has 17 amino acids. CDR1 and CDR2 (germline): MNHNS, SASEGT. V lost 1 base, J lost 0 bases, and 12 bases lay in between. This CDR3 is CASSEGKGWATNEKLFF. The CDR3 bases are TGTGCCAGCAGTGAAGGGAAGGGGTGGGCAACTAATGAAAAACTGTTTTTT.

This clone was recorded a few times. J is TRBJ1-2 and V is TRBV7-8, with 9 bases aligning to TRBD1. After removal of 7 bases from V and 4 bases from J, the junction contained 7 bases not matched to a gene. The germline CDR1 and CDR2 sequences are SGHVS and FQNEAQ. This CDR3 contains 14 residues. The CDR3 spells CASTSGTGSYGYTF. CDR3 DNA: TGTGCCAGCACCTCTGGGACAGGGAGCTATGGCTACACCTTC.

CDR3 bases: TGCGCCAGCAGCCAAGGGACAGGGGCCCTATACTACGAGCAGTACTTC. It translates to CASSQGTGALYYEQYF. V gene TRBV4-1 combines with J gene TRBJ2-7; 9 positions match TRBD1. Germline V gene sequence: CDR1 MGHRA, CDR2 YSYEKL. Unmatched junction bases numbered 7, after V lost 1 base and J lost 3 bases. The CDR3 is 16 residues long.

CDR3 protein: CASSVAKGQGEYTF. CDR3 nucleotides: TGTGCCAGCAGCGTAGCCAAGGGACAGGGGGAATACACCTTC. This chain joins TRBV9 and TRBJ1-2; 11 bases are a match to TRBD1. The junction had 6 bases not matched to a gene; V was cut back by 0 bases and J by 11 bases. The CDR3 loop spans 14 amino acids. Germline V gives CDR1 SGDLS, CDR2 YYNGEE.

This sequence joins TRBV19 and TRBJ2-3; TRBD2 agrees at 9 bases. Trimming at V came to 9 bases and at J to 2 bases, leaving 9 bases not matched to a gene. The CDR3 is 15 amino acids. Germline V gene lookup returns CDR1 LNHDA and CDR2 SQIVND (reference sequence). The CDR3 DNA reads as TGTGCCAGCAATGAGCGGGGGGAAAACACAGATACGCAGTATTTT. It yields the protein CASNERGENTDTQYF.

The CDR3 nucleotides are TGTGCCAGCAGTTCCGACAGGATCCGAGGCTACACCTTC. It codes for CASSSDRIRGYTF. V usage is TRBV27 and J usage is TRBJ1-2; TRBD1 might be the D (6 bases). This CDR3 is 13 amino acids long. The V gene's germline CDR1 is MNHEY and CDR2 SMNVEV (reference sequence). The V end lost 4 bases, the J end lost 8 bases, and 14 bases lay between the germline ends.

The genes are TRBV5-1 and TRBJ1-1; D gene unclear. Trimming took 0 bases from V and 1 from J, leaving 13 bases between them. CDR3 size: 16 residues. Germline-derived CDR1 and CDR2 are SGHRS and YFSETQ. The CDR3 loop is CASSLGSVTSNTEAFF. The CDR3 DNA reads as TGCGCCAGCAGCTTGGGTTCGGTTACCTCGAACACTGAAGCTTTCTTT.

J is TRBJ2-1 and V is TRBV28, with D possibly TRBD2 on 5 matching bases. The length of the CDR3 is 16 residues. Per the germline V gene, CDR1 is MDHEN and CDR2 is SYDVKM. Trimming took 7 bases from V and 6 from J, leaving 22 bases between them. The CDR3 is CASILAGQRGGNEQFF. As DNA, the CDR3 is TGTGCCAGCATTCTAGCCGGCCAGAGAGGTGGCAATGAGCAGTTCTTC.

This clone was detected a few times. The chain carries TRBV18 and TRBJ1-5, with a tentative D call TRBD1 (6 bases). Germline CDR1 and CDR2: KGHSH and LQKENI. V lost 6 bases and J 7 bases, leaving 19 bases between the germline ends. The CDR3 contains 15 residues. CDR3 in amino acids: CASSPGNRVGQPQHF. CDR3 DNA: TGTGCCAGCTCCCCTGGGAACAGGGTGGGGCAGCCCCAGCATTTT.

The chain recombines TRBV5-1 with TRBJ1-1; D is unclear. CDR3 size: 14 residues. With 7 bases removed from V and 1 base from J, the gap between germline ends came to 14 bases. Germline-derived CDR1 and CDR2 are SGHRS and YFSETQ. This CDR3 reads CASLEAPGNTEAFF. CDR3 nucleotide sequence: TGCGCCAGCCTAGAGGCGCCTGGGAACACTGAAGCTTTCTTT.

The chain couples TRBV5-6 to TRBJ2-7, with 8 bases matching TRBD1. The CDR3 covers 14 residues. Per the germline V gene, CDR1 is SGHDT and CDR2 is YYEEEE. V trimming: 4 bases; J trimming: 2 bases; junction bases outside the gene matches: 5. The CDR3 reads CASSAGQGPYEQYF. The CDR3 DNA is TGTGCCAGCAGCGCTGGACAGGGACCCTACGAGCAGTACTTC.

The rearrangement uses TRBV7-3 and TRBJ2-1, with D possibly being TRBD1 (6 bases). Germline V lookup: CDR1 SGHTA, CDR2 FQGTGA. The CDR3 is 15 residues long. V gave up 5 bases and J gave up 0 bases, with 11 bases separating them. CDR3 nucleotide sequence: TGTGCCAGCAGCCGGGACATCGGCTCCTACAATGAGCAGTTCTTC. This codes for CASSRDIGSYNEQFF. Complete variable domain (other parts from reference TRBV7-3 and TRBJ2-1): GAGVSQTPSNKVTEKGKYVELRCDPISGHTALYWYRQSLGQGPEFLIYFQGTGAADDSGLPNDRFFAVRPEGSVSTLKIQRTERGDSAVYLCASSRDIGSYNEQFFGPGTRLTVL.

The chain is built from TRBV15 and TRBJ2-1, with 10 bases that match TRBD2. The CDR3 is 16 amino acids. V shed 3 bases and J 6 bases; nucleotides not matched to a gene: 8. Germline assignment: CDR1 LNHNV and CDR2 YYDKDF (reference sequence). In nucleotides, the CDR3 is TGTGCCACCAGCAGCACCAGCGGGGGGGCGGGCAATGAGCAGTTCTTC. Its protein product is CATSSTSGGAGNEQFF. The variable domain in full, with the rest retrieved from reference TRBV15 and TRBJ2-1, is DAMVIQNPRYQVTQFGKPVTLSCSQTLNHNVMYWYQQKSSQAPKLLFHYYDKDFNNEADTPDNFQSRRPNTSFCFLDIRSPGLGDTAMYLCATSSTSGGAGNEQFFGPGTRLTVL.

The V call is TRBV30, the J call TRBJ1-2, with a tentative D call TRBD1 (5 bases). This CDR3 is 15 amino acids long. Germline V lookup: CDR1 GTSNPN, CDR2 SVGIG (reference sequence). Trimming took off 4 bases at V and 7 bases at J, with 22 bases between the two ends. The CDR3 DNA follows: TGTGCCTGGAAGGGTCCAGCAGGGATAGGTTCTGGCTACACCTTC. This codes for CAWKGPAGIGSGYTF.

This clone has just a few counts. This sequence joins TRBV9 and TRBJ2-1; possibly TRBD2 for D (7 bases). The CDR3 contains 15 residues. Trimming pared 4 bases from V and 7 bases from J, leaving 18 bases between. CDR1 is SGDLS and CDR2 is YYNGEE in the germline V gene. The CDR3 is CASSPKGGRMNEQFF. CDR3 bases: TGTGCCAGCAGCCCCAAGGGGGGGCGGATGAATGAGCAGTTCTTC.